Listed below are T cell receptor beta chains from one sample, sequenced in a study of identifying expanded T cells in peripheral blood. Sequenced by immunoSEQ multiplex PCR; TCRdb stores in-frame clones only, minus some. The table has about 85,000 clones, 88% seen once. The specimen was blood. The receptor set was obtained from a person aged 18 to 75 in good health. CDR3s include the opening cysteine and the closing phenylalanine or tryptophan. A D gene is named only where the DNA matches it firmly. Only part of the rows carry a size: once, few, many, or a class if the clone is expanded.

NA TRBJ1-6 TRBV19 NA CASGMEGVASPLHF TGTGCCAGTGGCATGGAGGGGGTCGCGTCACCCCTCCACTTT
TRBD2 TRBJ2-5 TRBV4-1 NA CASSQGRGAGVHQETQYF TGCGCCAGCAGCCAAGGGCGAGGAGCGGGGGTCCATCAAGAGACCCAGTACTTC
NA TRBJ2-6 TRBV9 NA CASSVSTDTSGANVLTF TGTGCCAGCTCGGTTAGCACGGACACCTCTGGGGCCAACGTCCTGACTTTC
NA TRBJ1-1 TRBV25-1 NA CASSELGGGAEAFF TGTGCCAGCAGTGAATTGGGGGGCGGAGCTGAAGCTTTCTTT
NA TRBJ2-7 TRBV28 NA CASTTGITISYEQYF TGTGCCAGCACCACAGGGATCACAATTTCCTACGAGCAGTACTTC
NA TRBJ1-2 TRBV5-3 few CARSLVYTF TGTGCCAGAAGCTTGGTCTACACCTTC
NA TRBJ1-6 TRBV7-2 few CASSRPTANSPLHF TGTGCCAGCAGCCGACCGACAGCCAATTCACCCCTCCACTTT
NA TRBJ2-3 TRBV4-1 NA CASSQDPQGTVWYTQYF TGCGCCAGCAGCCAAGATCCCCAGGGAACGGTGTGGTATACGCAGTATTTT
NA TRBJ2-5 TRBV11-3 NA CASSMGGSQETQYF TGTGCCAGCAGTATGGGGGGATCACAAGAGACCCAGTACTTC
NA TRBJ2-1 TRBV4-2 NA CASSQDRGYEQFF TGTGCCAGCAGCCAAGATCGGGGGTATGAGCAGTTCTTC
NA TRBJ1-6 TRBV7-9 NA CASSSQEGSSPLHF TGTGCCAGCAGCTCCCAGGAGGGCAGTTCACCCCTCCACTTT
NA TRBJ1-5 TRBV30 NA CAWSGGATSDQPQHF TGTGCCTGGAGTGGAGGGGCGACGTCCGATCAGCCCCAGCATTTT
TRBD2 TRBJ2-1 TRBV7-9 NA CASTTGEASGGASDEQFF TGTGCCAGCACCACCGGCGAGGCTAGCGGGGGGGCCTCCGATGAGCAGTTCTTC
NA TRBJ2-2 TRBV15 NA CATSKTGPTGELFF TGTGCCACCAGCAAGACAGGACCTACCGGGGAGCTGTTTTTT
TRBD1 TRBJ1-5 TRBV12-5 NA CASGLETGTQPQHF TGTGCTAGTGGTTTGGAGACAGGGACCCAGCCCCAGCATTTT
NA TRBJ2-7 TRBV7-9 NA CASSFSGATHEQYF TGTGCCAGCAGCTTTTCTGGAGCTACGCACGAGCAGTACTTC
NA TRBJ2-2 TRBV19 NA CATTILDGAYGGELFF TGTGCCACTACCATCCTAGACGGGGCGTATGGCGGGGAGCTGTTTTTT
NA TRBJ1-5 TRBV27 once CASSPGSGGDQPQHF TGTGCCAGCAGCCCGGGGTCCGGCGGGGATCAGCCCCAGCATTTT
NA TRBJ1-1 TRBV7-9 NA CASSLGVGTEAFF TGTGCCAGCAGCTTAGGGGTAGGCACTGAAGCTTTCTTT
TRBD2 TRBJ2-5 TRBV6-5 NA CASSYRGGSQETQYF TGTGCCAGCAGTTACCGGGGAGGGAGCCAAGAGACCCAGTACTTC
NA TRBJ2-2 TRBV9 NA CASSLVGTGELFF TGTGCCAGCAGCTTAGTAGGCACCGGGGAGCTGTTTTTT
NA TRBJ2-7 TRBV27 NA CASSPVGTLSSYEQYF TGTGCCAGCAGTCCGGTTGGGACGCTCTCCTCCTACGAGCAGTACTTC
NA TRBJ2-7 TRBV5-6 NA CASSLSTGYEQYF TGTGCCAGCAGCTTGTCCACAGGGTACGAGCAGTACTTC
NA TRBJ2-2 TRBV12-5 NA CASGLEPRGANTGELFF TGTGCTAGTGGTTTGGAACCGCGAGGGGCGAACACCGGGGAGCTGTTTTTT
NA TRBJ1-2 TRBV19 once CASNKGQRWDGYTF TGTGCCAGTAACAAAGGACAGCGGTGGGATGGCTACACCTTC
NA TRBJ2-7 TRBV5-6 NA CASSPERGYRMGQYF TGTGCCAGCAGCCCGGAACGGGGGTATCGGATGGGGCAGTACTTC
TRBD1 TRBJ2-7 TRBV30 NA CAWSRGGIYEQYF TGTGCCTGGAGTAGAGGGGGCATCTACGAGCAGTACTTC
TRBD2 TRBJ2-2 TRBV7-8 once CASSPAGDDTGELFF TGTGCCAGCAGCCCGGCGGGAGACGACACCGGGGAGCTGTTTTTT
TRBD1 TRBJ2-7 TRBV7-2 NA CASSTWDSSLSYEQYF TGTGCCAGCAGCACTTGGGACAGTTCCCTCTCCTACGAGCAGTACTTC
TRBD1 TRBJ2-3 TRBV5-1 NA CASSRGQGLTDTQYF TGCGCCAGCAGTCGGGGACAGGGGCTCACAGATACGCAGTATTTT
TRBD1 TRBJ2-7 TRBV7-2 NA CASSSSTGSNEQYF TGTGCCAGCAGCTCGTCGACAGGGTCGAACGAGCAGTACTTC
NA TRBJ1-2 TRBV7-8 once CASSLGSLGGYTF TGTGCCAGCAGCTTAGGATCGCTGGGAGGCTACACCTTC